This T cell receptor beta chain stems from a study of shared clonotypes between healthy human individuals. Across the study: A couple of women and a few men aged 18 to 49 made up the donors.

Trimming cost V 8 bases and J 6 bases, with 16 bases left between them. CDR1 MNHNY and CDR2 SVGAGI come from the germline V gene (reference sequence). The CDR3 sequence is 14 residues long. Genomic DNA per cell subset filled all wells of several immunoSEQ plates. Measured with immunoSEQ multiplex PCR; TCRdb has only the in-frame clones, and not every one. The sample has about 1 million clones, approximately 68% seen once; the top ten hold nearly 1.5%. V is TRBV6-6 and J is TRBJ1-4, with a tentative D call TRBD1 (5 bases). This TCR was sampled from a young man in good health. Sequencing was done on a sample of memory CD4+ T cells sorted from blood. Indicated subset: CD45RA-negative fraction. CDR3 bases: TGTGCCAGCCGGGATTGGGGGAGGGATGAAAAACTGTTTTTT. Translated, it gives CASRDWGRDEKLFF.